The present T cell receptor (beta chain) was sequenced within a study of blood T cell repertoires in COVID-19. Study at large: From T cells, B-cell-depleted T cells, or PBMCs came the material, which was cDNA or gDNA.

Participants were aged about 18 to 100 years, lived in some 23 US areas, and enrolled virtually. Clinical histories supplied by participants themselves formed the basis of cohort assignment. In the authors' workflow: Estimation of nucleated cell counts was performed using reference gene primer amplification. Sequenced by immunoSEQ multiplex PCR; TCRdb stores in-frame clones only, minus some. V and J calls and clone size are copied from that table; D and trimming were computed from the DNA. The data hold around 220,000 clones, with about nine tenths observed a single time. V dropped 4 bases and J dropped 1 base, with 11 bases sitting between them. This CDR3 has 15 amino acids. Germline values: CDR1 KGHDR, CDR2 SFDVKD.

The origin of this receptor is a woman aged 30 to 39 with acute COVID-19. Sequencing was done on a sample of PBMCs or T cells enriched from blood (not recorded which). The chain joins TRBV24-1 to TRBJ2-3; D uncertain. The CDR3 region is CATSDSIFGTDTQYF. The CDR3 nucleotides are TGTGCCACCAGTGACAGTATCTTCGGCACAGATACGCAGTATTTT.